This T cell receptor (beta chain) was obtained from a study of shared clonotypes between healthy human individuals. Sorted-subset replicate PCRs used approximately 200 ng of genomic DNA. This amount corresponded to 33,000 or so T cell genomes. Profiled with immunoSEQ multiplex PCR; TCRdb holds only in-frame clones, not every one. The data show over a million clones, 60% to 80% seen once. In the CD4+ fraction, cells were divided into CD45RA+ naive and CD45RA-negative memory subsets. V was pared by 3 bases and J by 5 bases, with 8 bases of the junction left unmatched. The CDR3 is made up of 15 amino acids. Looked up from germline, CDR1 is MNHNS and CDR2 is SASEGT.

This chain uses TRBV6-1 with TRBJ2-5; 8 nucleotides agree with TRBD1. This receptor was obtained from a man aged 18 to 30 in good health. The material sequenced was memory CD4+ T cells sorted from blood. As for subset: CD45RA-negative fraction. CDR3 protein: CASSDGQGAFETQYF. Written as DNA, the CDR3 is TGTGCCAGCAGTGATGGGCAGGGGGCCTTCGAGACCCAGTACTTC.